This T cell receptor beta chain was recorded in a study of T cell changes during pregnancy in multiple sclerosis. Germline trimming cut 4 bases from V and 4 bases from J; bases unmatched to any gene: 4. The CDR3 spans 13 residues. The germline gives CDR1 SGHRS, CDR2 YFSETQ. TCRdb's copy holds only in-frame clones and misses some; the assay was immunoSEQ multiplex PCR. The repertoire holds tens of thousands of clones, approximately 89% seen once, with approximately 13% in the top ten. This sample comprised CD8+ T cells from peripheral blood mononuclear cells, obtained in the first trimester of pregnancy. V gene TRBV5-1 combines with J gene TRBJ2-7; the match to TRBD2 covers 8 bases. The receptor comes from a female donor in good health, enrolled as a control in a pregnancy study. The CDR3 DNA sequence: TGCGCCAGCAGCGAGGGACTAGTATACGAGCAGTACTTC. Its protein product is CASSEGLVYEQYF.